The sequence of this T cell receptor beta chain was determined in a study of CD8 T cells in Susac syndrome. Reverse transcription of about 0.45 to 1 ug RNA was carried out with random hexamers. By means of immunoSEQ multiplex PCR, TCR beta CDR3 spanning 54 Vbeta and 13 Jbeta underwent amplification. One entry per CDR3 protein results from TCRdb running MiXCR on the immunoSEQ multiplex PCR reads. The sample lists more than 200,000 distinct CDR3 sequences, 80% to 95% occurring once. The CDR3 is made up of 14 amino acids. Per the germline V gene, CDR1 is SGDLS and CDR2 is YYNGEE. Trimming stripped 0 bases from V and 4 bases from J, with 9 bases between. To note about this clonotype: Its antigen is undetermined.

General study points: The TCR sequencing and HLA analysis in the study involved a relatively small number of individuals, as the study acknowledged.

Sequenced: CD8+ T cells from PBMCs. The gene calls are TRBV9 and TRBJ2-3; D not resolved. The TCR sequence derives from a human donor with multiple sclerosis. For the CDR3, the DNA is TGTGCCAGCAGCGTAGTAGGAGCAGCAGATACGCAGTATTTT. It codes for CASSVVGAADTQYF.